Below, 19 T cell receptor beta chains from the same sample are listed, as sequenced in a study of T-cell memory formation after mild COVID-19. One entry per CDR3 protein results from TCRdb running MiXCR on the 5' RACE reads. The sample has tens of thousands of distinct CDR3 sequences, about 15% seen once; the top ten hold about a third. Input material: PBMCs or a T cell subset sorted from them (not recorded which). The source of these receptors is an adult woman who had mild COVID-19 (a few samples of this study predate the infection). Cell type and time point are not known.

This clonotype was seen a handful of times. The chain links TRBV14 to TRBJ2-7; 7 positions agree with TRBD1. There are 15 residues in the CDR3. V shed 4 bases and J 3 bases; nucleotides not matched to a gene: 9. Looked up from germline, CDR1 is SGHDN and CDR2 is FVKESK. The DNA of the CDR3 is TGTGCCAGCAGCCCGACAGGGTCACACATCTACGAGCAGTACTTC. Its translation: CASSPTGSHIYEQYF.

This clonotype appeared a few times. This chain links TRBV25-1 with TRBJ2-7; 9 nucleotides agree with TRBD1. The germline CDR1 and CDR2 sequences are MGHDK and SYGVNS. The CDR3 contains 12 residues. With 6 bases clipped from V and 6 bases from J, the junction kept 3 bases outside the gene matches. CDR3 DNA: TGTGCCAGCAGGGACAGGGGTCCCGAGCAGTACTTC. The encoded protein is CASRDRGPEQYF.

The V and J genes are TRBV7-9 and TRBJ2-1, with 9 nucleotides matching TRBD2. The germline gives CDR1 SEHNR, CDR2 FQNEAQ (reference sequence). V gave up 5 bases and J gave up 0 bases; unmatched junction bases: 14. The CDR3 spans 19 residues. This CDR3 reads CASSLPFPREGPSYNEQFF. The CDR3, as DNA: TGTGCCAGCAGCCTCCCTTTTCCGCGGGAGGGCCCCTCCTACAATGAGCAGTTCTTC.

J is TRBJ2-7 and V is TRBV24-1, with D perhaps TRBD1 (6 bases). Germline V gene data show CDR1 as KGHDR and CDR2 as SFDVKD. V was pared by 3 bases and J by 0 bases, with 8 bases between. The CDR3 contains 14 residues. CDR3 loop: CATSDPDSSYEQYF. In DNA, the CDR3 is TGTGCCACCAGTGATCCGGACAGCTCCTACGAGCAGTACTTC.

The chain joins TRBV9 to TRBJ2-7; a weak D match, TRBD2 (6 bases). V was trimmed by 1 base and J by 3 bases, leaving 17 bases between them. The germline V gene encodes CDR1 SGDLS and CDR2 YYNGEE. CDR3 size: 16 residues. The CDR3 DNA sequence: TGTGCCAGCAGCGTAAATCGTGGGGGGACCATCTACGAGCAGTACTTC. Amino acid sequence: CASSVNRGGTIYEQYF.

The V and J genes are TRBV6-5 and TRBJ2-3; no firm D call. The CDR3 runs to 14 residues. Germline values: CDR1 MNHEY, CDR2 SVGAGI. V was trimmed by 3 bases and J by 4 bases, leaving 11 bases between them. The CDR3 sequence: CASSYEQRADTQYF. The CDR3 nucleotides read TGTGCCAGCAGTTATGAACAGCGTGCAGATACGCAGTATTTT.

This clonotype was counted a few times. The chain couples TRBV3-1 to TRBJ2-7; possible D gene TRBD1, 5 bases. CDR3 length equals 15 residues. The germline gives CDR1 LGHDT, CDR2 YNNKEL (reference sequence). With 0 bases removed from V and 3 bases from J, the gap between germline ends came to 12 bases. CDR3 in DNA: TGTGCCAGCAGCCAAGAAAGTCAGGGTATCTACGAGCAGTACTTC. Its translation: CASSQESQGIYEQYF.

In its sample, this clonotype was seen a few times. The chain has TRBV12-3 or TRBV12-4 and TRBJ2-1, with D possibly matching TRBD2 (6 bases). V was cut by 6 bases and J by 8 bases, with 20 bases left in between. The CDR3 spans 15 residues. CDR3 sequence (DNA): TGTGCCAGCAGGGGGGGTTTGAGGGTCAGGGATGAGCAGTTCTTC. Translating it yields CASRGGLRVRDEQFF.

This clonotype was detected only a few times. The chain joins TRBV12-3 or TRBV12-4 to TRBJ2-5; possibly TRBD1 or TRBD2 for D (5 bases each). There are 13 residues in the CDR3. Trimming pared 3 bases from V and 2 bases from J, leaving 7 bases between. The CDR3 reads CASSFEGQETQYF. The CDR3 region has the DNA TGTGCCAGCAGTTTCGAGGGGCAAGAGACCCAGTACTTC.

This clonotype was seen a few times. V is TRBV3-1 and J is TRBJ2-5, with 8 bases lining up with TRBD1. Looked up from germline, CDR1 is LGHDT and CDR2 is YNNKEL (reference sequence). V shed 3 bases, J shed 5 bases, and the junction held 5 bases outside the gene matches. This CDR3 spans 14 amino acids. DNA of the CDR3: TGTGCCAGCAGCCACGACAGGGGTTACGAGACCCAGTACTTC. It specifies CASSHDRGYETQYF.

This clonotype was observed a few times. The V gene is TRBV6-5, the J gene TRBJ2-1, with 7 bases matching TRBD2. Germline assignment: CDR1 MNHEY and CDR2 SVGAGI. V shed 4 bases, J shed 3 bases, and the junction held 3 bases outside the gene matches. This CDR3 has 14 amino acids. CDR3 nucleotides: TGTGCCAGCAGTTTGGCTAGCGGCTACAATGAGCAGTTCTTC. This translates into CASSLASGYNEQFF.

The V and J genes are TRBV15 and TRBJ2-5; D might be TRBD1 or TRBD2, each matching 5 bases. Germline CDR1 reads LNHNV; CDR2 reads YYDKDF (reference sequence). V was pared by 0 bases and J by 2 bases, with 10 bases between. This CDR3 has 15 residues. DNA for the CDR3: TGTGCCACCAGCAGAGAGGGACGTCGTCAAGAGACCCAGTACTTC. Residues: CATSREGRRQETQYF.

A word on this clonotype: An end of the junction differs from the germline gene, which may be a read error. The V and J genes are TRBV7-7 and TRBJ2-2; D is ambiguous. The CDR3 sequence is 17 residues long. Per the germline V gene, CDR1 is SSHAT and CDR2 is FNYEAQ (reference sequence). The CDR3 loop is CASSLAPGLTHTGELFF. CDR3 nucleotides: TGTGCTAGCAGCTTGGCCCCCGGGCTTACCCACACCGGGGAGCTGTTTTTT.

The V and J genes are TRBV5-6 and TRBJ2-5; no clear D gene. CDR1 is SGHDT, CDR2 YYEEEE, per germline. The CDR3 extends over 14 amino acids. V lost 1 base, J lost 4 bases, and 11 bases lay in between. The CDR3 region has the DNA TGTGCCAGCAGCTTGCTATACAGCCCAGAGACCCAGTACTTC. Its translation is CASSLLYSPETQYF.

This chain connects TRBV9 to TRBJ2-6; D ambiguous. V was shortened by 7 bases and J by 0 bases, with 8 bases between the two germline ends. The germline gives CDR1 SGDLS, CDR2 YYNGEE. This CDR3 is 14 amino acids long. In DNA form, the CDR3 reads TGTGCCAGCGGAAGAGTCTCTGGGGCCAACGTCCTGACTTTC. Translated: CASGRVSGANVLTF. Together with reference TRBV9 and TRBJ2-6, the CDR3 gives the full variable domain: DSGVTQTPKHLITATGQRVTLRCSPRSGDLSVYWYQQSLDQGLQFLIQYYNGEERAKGNILERFSAQQFPDLHSELNLSSLELGDSALYFCASGRVSGANVLTFGAGSRLTVL.

V gene TRBV4-3 combines with J gene TRBJ2-7; unclear D gene. Germline lookup yields CDR1 LGHNA and CDR2 YSLEER. This CDR3 has 16 amino acids. Trimming shortened V by 0 bases and J by 0 bases, and 12 bases separated the two germline ends. CDR3 in DNA: TGCGCCAGCAGCCAAGATCTGCGGACGAGCTCCTACGAGCAGTACTTC. It yields the protein CASSQDLRTSSYEQYF.

V gene TRBV12-3 or TRBV12-4 combines with J gene TRBJ2-7; 9 bases line up with TRBD1. The ends lost 6 bases at V and 3 bases at J; junction bases unmatched: 6. The CDR3 runs to 14 residues. The CDR3 coding sequence is TGTGCCAGCAGCCCGGGACAGGGCGACTACGAGCAGTACTTC. It codes for CASSPGQGDYEQYF.

The CDR3: CASSLGEGDEKLFF. CDR3 nucleotide sequence: TGCGCCAGCAGCTTGGGGGAAGGAGATGAAAAACTGTTTTTT. The chain employs TRBV5-1 and TRBJ1-4; D unclear. V was shortened by 0 bases and J by 6 bases, with 9 bases between the two germline ends. The germline V gene encodes CDR1 SGHRS and CDR2 YFSETQ. This CDR3 is built from 14 residues. The full variable domain, in which reference TRBV5-1 and TRBJ1-4 provide the parts outside the CDR3, is KAGVTQTPRYLIKTRGQQVTLSCSPISGHRSVSWYQQTPGQGLQFLFEYFSETQRNKGNFPGRFSGRQFSNSRSEMNVSTLELGDSALYLCASSLGEGDEKLFFGSGTQLSVL.

This clonotype was seen a few times. The V call is TRBV5-1, the J call TRBJ1-1; a weak D match, TRBD1 (5 bases). Germline assignment: CDR1 SGHRS and CDR2 YFSETQ. This CDR3 has 15 amino acids. The V end was cut by 0 bases, the J end by 3 bases, with 12 bases between. CDR3 sequence reads: CASSLAGADHTEAFF. CDR3 sequence (DNA): TGCGCCAGCAGCTTGGCCGGGGCGGACCACACTGAAGCTTTCTTT.